The 27 T cell receptor beta chains given below trace back to one sample, sequenced in a study of T cells in Graves' hyperthyroidism and ophthalmopathy. TCR beta CDR3 sequences were amplified from RNA transcripts. A first-round RT-PCR of the TCR CDR3 used the HTBI primer set. TCRdb reanalysed the multiplex PCR reads using MiXCR and keeps one entry per CDR3 protein. Among some 740,000 distinct CDR3 sequences listed, about 14% were seen once. What was sequenced was blood. These TCRs come from a woman in her late teens or twenties with Graves' hyperthyroidism.

The V gene is TRBV20-1, the J gene TRBJ2-7, with 7 bases identical to TRBD2. V lost 3 bases and J lost 5; bases outside the gene matches: 10. Per the germline V gene, CDR1 is DFQATT and CDR2 is SNEGSKA (reference sequence). CDR3 size: 14 residues. The CDR3 loop is CSASEGGLWDEQYF. CDR3 DNA: TGCAGTGCTAGTGAGGGAGGGCTCTGGGACGAGCAGTACTTC.

This clonotype was observed a few times. The chain employs TRBV20-1 and TRBJ2-1, with 10 positions matching TRBD2. Germline assignment: CDR1 DFQATT and CDR2 SNEGSKA (reference sequence). This CDR3 is 17 amino acids long. The V segment lost 6 bases and the J segment 1 base; nucleotides outside the gene matches: 12. Here the CDR3 DNA reads TGCAGTGCCTATGGGGTTTCTAGCGGGAGTTCCTACAATGAGCAGTTCTTC. Its protein is CSAYGVSSGSSYNEQFF.

This clonotype was detected a few times. V usage is TRBV4-1 and J usage is TRBJ1-4; no clear D gene. CDR3 length equals 15 residues. The ends were cut back, 4 bases at V and 13 bases at J, with 22 bases in the middle. Per germline, CDR1 MGHRA and CDR2 YSYEKL. The CDR3 sequence: CASSPTAGGGVGLFF. DNA of the CDR3: TGCGCCAGCAGCCCGACCGCCGGAGGAGGAGTTGGACTGTTTTTT.

This sequence joins TRBV7-9 and TRBJ2-1, with D unclear. From germline, CDR1 is SEHNR and CDR2 FQNEAQ (reference sequence). CDR3 length equals 12 residues. Deletions cut 5 bases from V and 9 bases from J, with 11 bases between. The CDR3 is CASSPTFGEQFF. In DNA form, the CDR3 reads TGTGCCAGCAGCCCAACTTTCGGTGAGCAGTTCTTC. Full variable domain (outside the CDR3, taken from reference TRBV7-9 and TRBJ2-1): DTGVSQNPRHKITKRGQNVTFRCDPISEHNRLYWYRQTLGQGPEFLTYFQNEAQLEKSRLLSDRFSAERPKGSFSTLEIQRTEQGDSAMYLCASSPTFGEQFFGPGTRLTVL.

This clonotype was recorded at least ten times. V and J are TRBV7-2 and TRBJ1-1; D unresolved. The CDR3 length is 15 residues. The V and J ends lost 1 base and 0 bases respectively, with 9 bases between them. Germline V gene sequence: CDR1 SGHTA, CDR2 FQGNSA. CDR3 bases: TGTGCCAGCAGCTTAGAAACGGTTATGAACACTGAAGCTTTCTTT. Translation: CASSLETVMNTEAFF.

This clonotype has a count of ten or more. This chain uses TRBV18 with TRBJ2-4, with D possibly TRBD1 on 5 matching bases. The CDR3 sequence is 14 residues long. Germline V CDR1 and CDR2: KGHSH, LQKENI. V lost 2 bases to trimming and J lost 6 bases, with 11 bases between them. The CDR3 reads CASSPVDSSNIQYF. The CDR3 DNA reads as TGTGCCAGCTCACCAGTAGACAGTTCAAACATTCAGTACTTC.

This clonotype was seen ten or more times. The V call is TRBV20-1, the J call TRBJ2-7, with 9 positions matching TRBD2. The CDR3 spans 19 residues. Germline values: CDR1 DFQATT, CDR2 SNEGSKA (reference sequence). With V trimmed by 3 bases and J by 5 bases, 23 bases remained unmatched. The CDR3 DNA reads as TGCAGTGCTAGGGTGGCCCGGCCGGGGGCGGGAGGGGAGGTCGACGAGCAGTACTTC. Amino acids: CSARVARPGAGGEVDEQYF.

V gene TRBV7-3 combines with J gene TRBJ2-3; 13 nucleotides line up with TRBD2. V shed 4 bases and J 5 bases; nucleotides not matched to a gene: 15. CDR3 length: 19 residues. Germline CDR1 SGHTA, CDR2 FQGTGA. The CDR3 sequence: CASSSSSGLAGSYRDTQYF. As DNA, the CDR3 is TGTGCCAGCAGCTCTTCTTCGGGACTAGCGGGAAGTTATAGAGATACGCAGTATTTT.

The V call is TRBV10-3, the J call TRBJ2-1, with 9 bases lining up with TRBD1. CDR3 length equals 15 residues. The V gene end was trimmed by 6 bases and the J gene end by 7 bases; junction bases not matched to a gene: 10. CDR1 ENHRY and CDR2 SYGVKD come from the germline V gene. The CDR3 loop is CAIRSTGGTENEQFF. The DNA of the CDR3 is TGTGCCATCAGGAGCACAGGGGGCACGGAAAATGAGCAGTTCTTC.

This clonotype has a handful of counts. The gene calls are TRBV7-9 and TRBJ2-1, with D possibly TRBD2 on 6 matching bases. The CDR3 has 16 amino acids. With 3 bases removed from V and 5 bases from J, the gap between germline ends came to 17 bases. The germline V gene encodes CDR1 SEHNR and CDR2 FQNEAQ (reference sequence). CDR3 in amino acids: CASSFPGLTPHNEQFF. The CDR3, as DNA: TGTGCCAGCAGCTTTCCGGGACTCACTCCGCACAATGAGCAGTTCTTC.

This rearrangement joins TRBV5-1 to TRBJ2-1; D gene unclear. Germline loops: CDR1 SGHRS, CDR2 YFSETQ. V lost 1 base and J lost 0, with 8 bases in between. The CDR3 is 15 amino acids. The CDR3 region is CASSLMVSSYNEQFF. The CDR3 DNA follows: TGCGCCAGCAGCTTGATGGTAAGCTCCTACAATGAGCAGTTCTTC.

The CDR3 region has the DNA TGCGCCAGCAGCCAAGGGACTCTAAGGGGGGAAAAACTGTTTTTT. Amino acids: CASSQGTLRGEKLFF. This sequence joins TRBV4-1 and TRBJ1-4, with D possibly TRBD1 on 6 matching bases. Germline V lookup: CDR1 MGHRA, CDR2 YSYEKL. The CDR3 contains 15 residues. The V gene lost 1 base and the J gene lost 8 bases, with 14 bases spanning the gap.

The V gene is TRBV28, the J gene TRBJ1-5; no reliable D call. Between the trimmed V and J ends, which lost 3 bases and 0 bases, there was a span of 6 bases. Germline V gives CDR1 MDHEN, CDR2 SYDVKM. This CDR3 comprises 14 residues. The CDR3 region has the DNA TGTGCCAGCAGTTTTATTGGTAGCAATCAGCCCCAGCATTTT. Its protein product is CASSFIGSNQPQHF. Full variable domain (rest looked up from reference TRBV28 and TRBJ1-5): DVKVTQSSRYLVKRTGEKVFLECVQDMDHENMFWYRQDPGLGLRLIYFSYDVKMKEKGDIPEGYSVSREKKERFSLILESASTNQTSMYLCASSFIGSNQPQHFGDGTRLSIL.

This clonotype turned up a few times. The CDR3 coding sequence is TGTGCCTGGAGTGAGGGGTGGGGTCAGCCCCAGCATTTT. It translates to CAWSEGWGQPQHF. The chain couples TRBV30 to TRBJ1-5; D might be TRBD1 (5 bases). This CDR3 is built from 13 residues. Deletions cut 1 base from V and 6 bases from J, with 10 bases between. Germline loops: CDR1 GTSNPN, CDR2 SVGIG (reference sequence).

This clonotype was detected a few times. The V and J genes are TRBV27 and TRBJ2-3, with 7 positions matching TRBD2. Per the germline V gene, CDR1 is MNHEY and CDR2 is SMNVEV (reference sequence). The V segment lost 10 bases and the J segment 5 bases; nucleotides outside the gene matches: 15. The CDR3 length is 15 residues. The CDR3 DNA sequence: TGTGCCACCTCCTCCGGGACTACCATGGGAGATACGCAGTATTTT. Amino acid sequence: CATSSGTTMGDTQYF.

This clonotype occurred many times. V gene TRBV2 combines with J gene TRBJ1-4; D may be TRBD1 (5 bases). From germline, CDR1 is SNHLY and CDR2 FYNNEI. CDR3 length equals 16 residues. V dropped 4 bases and J dropped 10 bases, with 22 bases sitting between them. The CDR3 DNA is TGTGCCAGCAGTGTACGGGGCCTCGGGCATGAAGGAAAACTGTTTTTT. Translation: CASSVRGLGHEGKLFF.

Only a few counts were recorded for this clonotype. The V and J genes are TRBV5-1 and TRBJ2-5, with D maybe TRBD1 (6 bases). The CDR3 runs to 16 residues. The germline V gene has CDR1 SGHRS and CDR2 YFSETQ. V was pared by 0 bases and J by 1 base, with 13 bases between. The CDR3 DNA follows: TGCGCCAGCAGCTTGGGGGGCTGGGGGCCCCAAGAGACCCAGTACTTC. Translating gives CASSLGGWGPQETQYF.

This clonotype was found a few times. The J gene is TRBJ2-7, the V gene TRBV3-1; TRBD1 might be the D (5 bases). CDR1 is LGHDT and CDR2 is YNNKEL in the germline V gene (reference sequence). V lost 3 bases and J lost 3, with 9 bases in between. The CDR3 totals 13 residues. CDR3 coding DNA: TGTGCCAGCAGCCATCAGGGTTTCTACGAGCAGTACTTC. Amino acids: CASSHQGFYEQYF.

Many counts were recorded for this clonotype. The chain joins TRBV28 to TRBJ2-1; D is perhaps TRBD2 (6 bases). This CDR3 is built from 13 residues. V was cut by 8 bases and J by 15 bases, with 23 bases left in between. Germline V CDR1 and CDR2: MDHEN, SYDVKM. The CDR3 nucleotides read TGTGCCAGCGCTCGGGACTTCAGGAGGTCGCTGTTCTTC. Encoded protein: CASARDFRRSLFF.

This clonotype was detected a few times. This chain joins TRBV27 and TRBJ2-3; possible D gene TRBD2, 5 bases. The CDR3 is 13 residues long. V lost 10 bases to trimming and J lost 0 bases, with 11 bases between them. The V gene's germline CDR1 is MNHEY and CDR2 SMNVEV (reference sequence). The CDR3 DNA reads TGTGCCACCACTAGTTATAGCACAGATACGCAGTATTTT. The encoded protein is CATTSYSTDTQYF.

This clonotype was counted at least ten times. The chain recombines TRBV4-1 with TRBJ1-2; D is unclear. This CDR3 has 14 amino acids. Trimming took 0 bases from V and 4 from J, leaving 9 bases between them. Germline CDR1 reads MGHRA; CDR2 reads YSYEKL. The CDR3 DNA reads TGCGCCAGCAGCCAAGATAGGGTAGTCTATGGCTACACCTTC. Translation: CASSQDRVVYGYTF.

This clonotype was seen at least ten times. DNA of the CDR3: TGTGCCAGCAGTACCCGGACAGCTGCAATCGGCTATGGCTACACCTTC. This sequence encodes CASSTRTAAIGYGYTF. V gene TRBV6-1 combines with J gene TRBJ1-2, with D tentatively TRBD1 (6 bases). The ends were cut back, 5 bases at V and 4 bases at J, with 20 bases in the middle. The CDR3 spans 16 residues. From germline, CDR1 is MNHNS and CDR2 SASEGT.

This clonotype was recorded many times. The chain uses TRBV30 and TRBJ2-7, with a possible D match to TRBD1 (5 bases). CDR3 length: 13 residues. In germline, CDR1 is GTSNPN, CDR2 SVGIG (reference sequence). V was clipped by 4 bases and J by 1 base, with 11 bases between them. CDR3 in amino acids: CAWTDDSSYEQYF. For the CDR3, the DNA is TGTGCCTGGACCGATGACAGTTCCTACGAGCAGTACTTC.

This clonotype occurred a few times. This rearrangement joins TRBV20-1 to TRBJ2-1; the D gene is possibly TRBD2 (5 bases). Germline CDR1 is DFQATT and CDR2 is SNEGSKA (reference sequence). There are 15 residues in the CDR3. The V gene lost 2 bases and the J gene lost 0 bases, with 11 bases spanning the gap. CDR3 coding DNA: TGCAGTGCTAGACAAGCGGTTGCCTCCTACAATGAGCAGTTCTTC. This sequence encodes CSARQAVASYNEQFF.

This clonotype has at least ten counts. The J gene is TRBJ1-1, the V gene TRBV18, with 11 nucleotides matching TRBD1. Looked up from germline, CDR1 is KGHSH and CDR2 is LQKENI. The CDR3 consists of 16 residues. Germline trimming cut 2 bases from V and 4 bases from J; bases unmatched to any gene: 6. This chain's CDR3 is CASSPYSGTGGTEAFF. The CDR3 coding sequence is TGTGCCAGCTCACCATACTCCGGGACAGGGGGCACTGAAGCTTTCTTT.

The chain uses TRBV4-3 and TRBJ1-4, with 7 positions matching TRBD1. The germline V gene encodes CDR1 LGHNA and CDR2 YSLEER. The CDR3 runs to 15 residues. The trim removed 1 base at V and 8 bases at J, leaving 7 bases unmatched. CDR3 residues: CASSQATTGFEKLFF. The CDR3 DNA sequence: TGCGCCAGCAGCCAAGCTACGACAGGGTTCGAAAAACTGTTTTTT.

This clonotype was observed a handful of times. The chain is built from TRBV6-1 and TRBJ1-2, with D maybe TRBD1 (5 bases). Germline lookup yields CDR1 MNHNS and CDR2 SASEGT. The length of the CDR3 is 13 residues. Trimming stripped 3 bases from V and 5 bases from J, with 10 bases between. CDR3 DNA: TGTGCCAGCAGTGATTGGGACGGGTATGGCTACACCTTC. Protein: CASSDWDGYGYTF.